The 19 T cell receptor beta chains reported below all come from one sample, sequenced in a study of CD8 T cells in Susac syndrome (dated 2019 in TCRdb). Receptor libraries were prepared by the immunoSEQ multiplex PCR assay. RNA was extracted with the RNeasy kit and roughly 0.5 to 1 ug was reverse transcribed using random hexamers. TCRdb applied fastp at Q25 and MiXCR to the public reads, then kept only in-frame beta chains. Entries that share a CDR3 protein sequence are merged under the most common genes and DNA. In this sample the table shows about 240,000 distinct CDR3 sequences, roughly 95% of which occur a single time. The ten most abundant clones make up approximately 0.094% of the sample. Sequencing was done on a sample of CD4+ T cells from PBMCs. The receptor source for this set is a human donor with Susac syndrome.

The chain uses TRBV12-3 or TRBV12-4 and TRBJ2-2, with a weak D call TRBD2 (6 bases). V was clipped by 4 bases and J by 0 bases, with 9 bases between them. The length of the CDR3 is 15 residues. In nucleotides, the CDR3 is TGTGCCAGCAGTTCGGGAGTAGCGAACACCGGGGAGCTGTTTTTT. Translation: CASSSGVANTGELFF.

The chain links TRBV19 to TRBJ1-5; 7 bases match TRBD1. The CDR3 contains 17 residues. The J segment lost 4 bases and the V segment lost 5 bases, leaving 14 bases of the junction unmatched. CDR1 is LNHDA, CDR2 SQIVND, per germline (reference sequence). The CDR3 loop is CASSLSGGGGSNQPQHF. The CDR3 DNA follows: TGTGCCAGTAGTCTATCAGGGGGTGGTGGTTCAAATCAGCCCCAGCATTTT.

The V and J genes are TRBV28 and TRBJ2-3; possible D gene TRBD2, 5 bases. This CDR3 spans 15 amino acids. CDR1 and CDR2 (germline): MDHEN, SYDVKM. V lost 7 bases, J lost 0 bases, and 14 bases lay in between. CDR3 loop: CASTIMGSSTDTQYF. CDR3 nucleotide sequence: TGTGCCAGCACCATCATGGGGAGTAGCACAGATACGCAGTATTTT.

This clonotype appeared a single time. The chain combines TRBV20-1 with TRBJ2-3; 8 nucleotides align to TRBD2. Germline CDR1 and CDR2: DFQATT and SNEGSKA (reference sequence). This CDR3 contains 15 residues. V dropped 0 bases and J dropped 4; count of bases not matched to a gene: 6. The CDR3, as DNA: TGCAGTGCTAGAGATGGAGCGGGAGACCCAGATACGCAGTATTTT. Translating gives CSARDGAGDPDTQYF.

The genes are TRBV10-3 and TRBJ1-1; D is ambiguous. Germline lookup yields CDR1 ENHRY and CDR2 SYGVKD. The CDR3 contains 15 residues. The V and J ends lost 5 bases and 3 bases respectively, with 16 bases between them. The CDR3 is CAISSIYERDTEAFF. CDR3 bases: TGTGCCATCAGTTCAATCTACGAGAGGGACACTGAAGCTTTCTTT.

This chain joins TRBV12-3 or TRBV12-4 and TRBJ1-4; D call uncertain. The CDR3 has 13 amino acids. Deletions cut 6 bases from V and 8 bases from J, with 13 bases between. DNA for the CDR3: TGTGCCAGCAGCTCGACCAGGAAAGAAAAACTGTTTTTT. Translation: CASSSTRKEKLFF.

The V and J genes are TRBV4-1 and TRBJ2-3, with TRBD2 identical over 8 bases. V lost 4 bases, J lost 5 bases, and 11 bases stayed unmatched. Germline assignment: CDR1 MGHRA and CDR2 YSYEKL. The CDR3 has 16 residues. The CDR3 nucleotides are TGCGCCAGCAGCCCGATTCGAAGCGGGGGAGGAGATACGCAGTATTTT. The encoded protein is CASSPIRSGGGDTQYF.

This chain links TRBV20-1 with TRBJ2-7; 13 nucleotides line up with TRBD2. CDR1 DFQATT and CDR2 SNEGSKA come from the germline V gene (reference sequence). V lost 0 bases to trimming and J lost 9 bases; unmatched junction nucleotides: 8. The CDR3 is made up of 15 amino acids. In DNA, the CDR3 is TGCAGTGCTAGAGATGTTAGGACTAGCGGGAGTTGGCAGTACTTC. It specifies CSARDVRTSGSWQYF.

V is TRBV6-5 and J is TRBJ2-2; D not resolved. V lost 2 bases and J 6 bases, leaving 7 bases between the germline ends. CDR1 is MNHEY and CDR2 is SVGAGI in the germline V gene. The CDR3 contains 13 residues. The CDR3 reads CASSYIRAGELFF. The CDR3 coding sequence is TGTGCCAGCAGTTACATCAGAGCCGGGGAGCTGTTTTTT.

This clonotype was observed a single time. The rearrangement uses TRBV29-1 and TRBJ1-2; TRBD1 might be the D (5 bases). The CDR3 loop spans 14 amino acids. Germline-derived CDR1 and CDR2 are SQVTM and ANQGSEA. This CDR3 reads CSVNRDGRRYGYTF. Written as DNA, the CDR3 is TGCAGTGTTAACCGGGACGGACGTCGCTATGGCTACACCTTC.

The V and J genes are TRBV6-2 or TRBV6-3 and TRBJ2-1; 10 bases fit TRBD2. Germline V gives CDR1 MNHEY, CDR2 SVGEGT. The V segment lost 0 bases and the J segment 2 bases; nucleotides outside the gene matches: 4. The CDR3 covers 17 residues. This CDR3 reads CASSYSSGRAAYNEQFF. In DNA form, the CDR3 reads TGTGCCAGCAGTTACTCAAGCGGGAGGGCCGCCTACAATGAGCAGTTCTTC.

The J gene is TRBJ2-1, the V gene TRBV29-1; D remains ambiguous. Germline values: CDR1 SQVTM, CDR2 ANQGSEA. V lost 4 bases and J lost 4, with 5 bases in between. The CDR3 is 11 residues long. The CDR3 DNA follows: TGCAGCGTTGTTTCTTACAATGAGCAGTTCTTC. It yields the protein CSVVSYNEQFF.

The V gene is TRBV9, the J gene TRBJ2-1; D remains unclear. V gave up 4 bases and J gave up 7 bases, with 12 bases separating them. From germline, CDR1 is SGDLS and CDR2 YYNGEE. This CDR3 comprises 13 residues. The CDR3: CASSSRPGNEQFF. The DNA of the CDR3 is TGTGCCAGCAGCTCCCGTCCCGGGAATGAGCAGTTCTTC.

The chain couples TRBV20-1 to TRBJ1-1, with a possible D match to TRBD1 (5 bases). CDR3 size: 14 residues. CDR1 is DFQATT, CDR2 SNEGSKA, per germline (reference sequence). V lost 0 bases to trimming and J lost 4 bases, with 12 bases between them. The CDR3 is CSARERGPITEAFF. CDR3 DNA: TGCAGTGCTAGAGAGCGGGGCCCGATCACTGAAGCTTTCTTT.

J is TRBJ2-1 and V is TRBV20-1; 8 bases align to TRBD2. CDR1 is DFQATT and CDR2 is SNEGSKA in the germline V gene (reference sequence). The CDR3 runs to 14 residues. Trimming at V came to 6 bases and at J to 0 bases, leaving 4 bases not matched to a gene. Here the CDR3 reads CSAIGTSSYNEQFF. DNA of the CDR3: TGCAGTGCCATCGGGACTAGCTCCTACAATGAGCAGTTCTTC.

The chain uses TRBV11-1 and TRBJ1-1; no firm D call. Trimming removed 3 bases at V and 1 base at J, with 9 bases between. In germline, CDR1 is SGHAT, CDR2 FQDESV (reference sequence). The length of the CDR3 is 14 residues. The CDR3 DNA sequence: TGTGCCAGCAGCTTGGGCATATGGAACACTGAAGCTTTCTTT. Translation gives CASSLGIWNTEAFF.

The CDR3 DNA is TGTGCCACCACAAACAGCGGGAGTCTCGCCTACAATGAGCAGTTCTTC. This translates into CATTNSGSLAYNEQFF. The chain carries TRBV24-1 and TRBJ2-1, with 8 bases fitting TRBD2. Germline V gene lookup returns CDR1 KGHDR and CDR2 SFDVKD. With V trimmed by 8 bases and J by 2 bases, 10 bases remained unmatched. This CDR3 has 16 residues.

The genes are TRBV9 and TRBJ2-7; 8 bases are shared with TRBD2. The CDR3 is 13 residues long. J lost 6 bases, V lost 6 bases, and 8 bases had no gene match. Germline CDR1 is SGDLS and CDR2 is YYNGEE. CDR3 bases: TGTGCCAGCATCAAGCGGGAGCTGCTCGAGCAGTACTTC. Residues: CASIKRELLEQYF.

Here the CDR3 reads CSATHSGTITYNEQFF. The CDR3, as DNA: TGCAGCGCAACCCATAGCGGGACCATCACCTACAATGAGCAGTTCTTC. The chain uses TRBV29-1 and TRBJ2-1, with 8 positions matching TRBD2. Trimming at V came to 7 bases and at J to 2 bases, leaving 13 bases not matched to a gene. Germline CDR1 reads SQVTM; CDR2 reads ANQGSEA. This CDR3 is 16 amino acids long.